This T cell receptor beta chain was recorded in a study of blood T cell repertoires in COVID-19. This CDR3 has 15 amino acids. CDR1 LGHNA and CDR2 YNFKEQ come from the germline V gene. Trimming cost V 3 bases and J 7 bases, with 16 bases left between them. Libraries were prepared by immunoSEQ multiplex PCR; TCRdb keeps only in-frame clonotypes and omits some of them. The sample yields about 360,000 clones, 81% seen once. This sequence joins TRBV4-2 and TRBJ2-1, with D possibly TRBD2 on 7 matching bases. The sequenced sample consisted of peripheral blood. This receptor was identified in a human donor with acute or convalescent COVID-19. The donor label of this sample is uncertain. The CDR3 here is CASSHGGSGTNEQFF. The CDR3 DNA sequence: TGTGCCAGCAGCCACGGGGGAAGCGGGACAAATGAGCAGTTCTTC.